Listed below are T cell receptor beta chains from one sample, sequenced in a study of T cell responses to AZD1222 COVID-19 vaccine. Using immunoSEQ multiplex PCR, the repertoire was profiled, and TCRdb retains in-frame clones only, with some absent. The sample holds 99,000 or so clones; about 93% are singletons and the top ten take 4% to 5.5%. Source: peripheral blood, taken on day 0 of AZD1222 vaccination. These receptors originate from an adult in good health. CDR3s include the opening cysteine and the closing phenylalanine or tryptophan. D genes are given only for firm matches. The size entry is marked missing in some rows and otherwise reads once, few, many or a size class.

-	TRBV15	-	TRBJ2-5	CATSRARERGLAQYF	TGTGCCACCAGCAGAGCAAGGGAGAGGGGGTTGGCCCAGTACTTC
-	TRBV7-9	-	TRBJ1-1	CASSRNREGAFF	TGTGCCAGCAGCCGAAACAGGGAGGGAGCTTTCTTT
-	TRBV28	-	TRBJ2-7	CASSLTLKLGTYEQYF	TGTGCCAGCAGTCTCACCCTCAAACTAGGGACCTACGAGCAGTACTTC
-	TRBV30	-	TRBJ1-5	CASQAGFDQPQHF	TGTGCCTCCCAGGCCGGGTTTGATCAGCCCCAGCATTTT
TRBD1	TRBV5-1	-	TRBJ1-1	CASSSGGGPGGMDTEAFF	TGCGCCAGCAGCTCTGGTGGGGGGCCAGGGGGCATGGACACTGAAGCTTTCTTT
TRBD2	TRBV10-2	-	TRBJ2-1	CASSEPVGLAFFNEQFF	TGCGCCAGCAGTGAGCCTGTTGGACTAGCATTCTTCAATGAGCAGTTCTTC
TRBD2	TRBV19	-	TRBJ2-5	CASGGGGETQYF	TGTGCCAGCGGGGGGGGAGGAGAGACCCAGTACTTC
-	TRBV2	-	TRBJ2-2	CASTLGTPGELFF	TGTGCCAGCACTCTCGGGACTCCCGGGGAGCTGTTTTTT
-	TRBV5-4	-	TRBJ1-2	CASSLARGGYTF	TGTGCCAGCAGCTTGGCGCGGGGCGGCTACACCTTC
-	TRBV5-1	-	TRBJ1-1	CASSLGTSNTEAFF	TGCGCCAGCAGCTTGGGGACATCCAACACTGAAGCTTTCTTT
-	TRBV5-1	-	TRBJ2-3	CASSLAGGTTDTQYF	TGCGCCAGCAGCTTGGCTGGCGGGACGACAGATACGCAGTATTTT
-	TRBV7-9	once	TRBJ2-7	CASSRGSGAESPYEQYF	TGTGCCAGCAGCCGGGGCAGTGGGGCGGAAAGCCCCTACGAGCAGTACTTC
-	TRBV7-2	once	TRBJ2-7	CASSSSPSYEQYF	TGTGCCAGCAGCTCCTCCCCCTCCTACGAGCAGTACTTC
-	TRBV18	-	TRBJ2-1	CASSPGAAPYNEQFF	TGTGCCAGCTCCCCCGGGGCAGCTCCCTACAATGAGCAGTTCTTC
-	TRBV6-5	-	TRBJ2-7	CASRRTENYEQYF	TGTGCCAGCAGAAGGACAGAGAACTACGAGCAGTACTTC
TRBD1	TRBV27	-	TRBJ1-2	CASSSQTGRNYGYTF	TGTGCCAGCAGTTCTCAGACAGGGAGGAACTATGGCTACACCTTC
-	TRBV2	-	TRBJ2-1	CASSERGREQFF	TGTGCCAGCAGTGAACGTGGCAGGGAGCAGTTCTTC
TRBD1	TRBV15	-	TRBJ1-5	CATSGRQGGDQPQHF	TGTGCCACCAGCGGCCGACAGGGGGGGGACCAGCCCCAGCATTTT
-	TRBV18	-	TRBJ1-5	CASSPTAEQPQHF	TGTGCCAGCTCACCCACAGCCGAGCAGCCCCAGCATTTT
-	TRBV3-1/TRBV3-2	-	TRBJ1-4	CASSLEMGEKLFF	TGTGCCAGCAGCCTCGAGATGGGAGAAAAACTGTTTTTT
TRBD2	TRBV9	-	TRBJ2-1	CASSVAQASGSGYNEQFF	TGTGCCAGCAGCGTAGCTCAGGCTAGCGGGAGTGGCTACAATGAGCAGTTCTTC
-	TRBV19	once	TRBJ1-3	CASRKQSTGNTIYF	TGTGCCAGTAGAAAACAGAGCACTGGAAACACCATATATTTT
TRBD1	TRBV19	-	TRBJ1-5	CASSARTGSNQPQHF	TGTGCCAGTAGTGCCCGGACAGGGAGCAATCAGCCCCAGCATTTT
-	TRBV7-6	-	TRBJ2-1	CASSLAEVFF	TGTGCCAGCAGCTTAGCTGAGGTGTTCTTC
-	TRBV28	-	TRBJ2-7	CASRTPRDKGEQYF	TGTGCCAGCAGGACTCCCAGGGATAAAGGCGAGCAGTACTTC
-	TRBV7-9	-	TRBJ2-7	CASSQNPDRMYEQYF	TGTGCCAGCAGCCAGAATCCCGACAGGATGTACGAGCAGTACTTC
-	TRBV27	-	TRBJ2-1	CASSFGEYNEQFF	TGTGCCAGCAGTTTCGGGGAATACAATGAGCAGTTCTTC
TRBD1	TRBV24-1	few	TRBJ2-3	CATSVGQGATNTQYF	TGTGCCACCAGTGTTGGGCAGGGGGCTACAAATACGCAGTATTTT
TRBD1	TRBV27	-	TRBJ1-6	CASTRGQINSPLHF	TGTGCCAGCACCAGGGGACAGATAAATTCACCCCTCCACTTT